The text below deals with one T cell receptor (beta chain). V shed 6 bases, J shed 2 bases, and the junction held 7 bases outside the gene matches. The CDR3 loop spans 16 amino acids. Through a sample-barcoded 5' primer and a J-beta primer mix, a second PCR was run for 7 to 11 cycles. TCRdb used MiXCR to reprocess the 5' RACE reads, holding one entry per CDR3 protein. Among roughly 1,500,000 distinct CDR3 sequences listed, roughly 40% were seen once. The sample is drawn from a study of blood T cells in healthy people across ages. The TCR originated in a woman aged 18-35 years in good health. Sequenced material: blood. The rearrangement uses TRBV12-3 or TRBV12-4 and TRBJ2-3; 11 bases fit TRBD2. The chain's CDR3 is CASRRGLAENTDTQYF. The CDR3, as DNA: TGTGCCAGCAGGAGGGGACTAGCGGAGAACACAGATACGCAGTATTTT.